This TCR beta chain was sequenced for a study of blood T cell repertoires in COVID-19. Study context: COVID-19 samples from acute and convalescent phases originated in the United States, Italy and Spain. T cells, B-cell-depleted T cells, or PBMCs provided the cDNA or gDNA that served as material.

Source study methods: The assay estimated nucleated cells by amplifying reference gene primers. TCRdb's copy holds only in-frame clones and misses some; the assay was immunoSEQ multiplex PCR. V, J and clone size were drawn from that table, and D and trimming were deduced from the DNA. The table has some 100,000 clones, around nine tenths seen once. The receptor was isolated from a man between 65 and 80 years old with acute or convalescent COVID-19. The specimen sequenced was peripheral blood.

The CDR3 nucleotides are TGTGCCAGCAGGGGGACAGGGGGCCTCAGCTCCTACGAGCAGTACTTC. It translates to CASRGTGGLSSYEQYF. The rearrangement joins TRBV28 to TRBJ2-7, with 12 bases lining up with TRBD1. The CDR3 is made up of 16 amino acids. The V gene's germline CDR1 is MDHEN and CDR2 SYDVKM. J lost 0 bases, V lost 6 bases, and 6 bases had no gene match.